This TCR beta chain was recorded in a study of metastatic and nonmetastatic thyroid tumors. There were no patients who had received any treatment before thyroid surgery. TCRdb reprocessed the PCR reads via MiXCR. There are approximately 25,000 clones in the sample; over 25% occur only once, and approximately 16% lies in the top ten. The TCR comes from a male donor with papillary thyroid cancer or a benign thyroid nodule (not recorded which). Some clones in this sample may be carry-over from other donors' samples. The sequenced material came from blood.

The chain's CDR3 is CASSSTGGEQYF. DNA of the CDR3: TGTGCCAGCAGCTCGACTGGGGGCGAGCAGTACTTC. The chain combines TRBV13 with TRBJ2-7, with D tentatively TRBD1 or TRBD2 (5 bases each). Per germline, CDR1 PRHDT and CDR2 FYEKMQ (reference sequence). With 4 bases removed from V and 6 bases from J, the gap between germline ends came to 10 bases. The CDR3 extends over 12 amino acids. The whole variable domain, filled in from reference TRBV13 and TRBJ2-7, reads AAGVIQSPRHLIKEKRETATLKCYPIPRHDTVYWYQQGPGQDPQFLISFYEKMQSDKGSIPDRFSAQQFSDYHSELNMSSLELGDSALYFCASSSTGGEQYFGPGTRLTVT.